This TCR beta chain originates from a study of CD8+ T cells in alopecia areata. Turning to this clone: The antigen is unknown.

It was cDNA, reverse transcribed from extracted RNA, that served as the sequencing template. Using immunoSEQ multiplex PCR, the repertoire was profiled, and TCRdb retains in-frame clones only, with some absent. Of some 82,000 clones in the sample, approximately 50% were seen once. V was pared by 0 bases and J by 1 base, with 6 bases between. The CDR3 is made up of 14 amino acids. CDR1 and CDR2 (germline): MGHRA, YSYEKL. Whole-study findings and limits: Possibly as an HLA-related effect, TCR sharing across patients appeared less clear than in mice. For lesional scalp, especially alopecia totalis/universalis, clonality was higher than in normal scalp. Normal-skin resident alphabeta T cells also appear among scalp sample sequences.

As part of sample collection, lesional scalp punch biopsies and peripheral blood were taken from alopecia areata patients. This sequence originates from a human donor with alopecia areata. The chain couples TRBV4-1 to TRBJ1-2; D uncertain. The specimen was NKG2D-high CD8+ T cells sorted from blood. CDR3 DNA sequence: TGCGCCAGCAGCCAAGACGAGGGTAACTATGGCTACACCTTC. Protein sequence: CASSQDEGNYGYTF.